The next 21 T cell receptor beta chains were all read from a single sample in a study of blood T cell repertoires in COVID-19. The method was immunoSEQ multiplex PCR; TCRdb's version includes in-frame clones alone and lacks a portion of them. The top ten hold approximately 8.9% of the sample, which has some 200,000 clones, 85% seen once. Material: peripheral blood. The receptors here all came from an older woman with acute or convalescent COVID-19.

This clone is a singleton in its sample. CDR3 region: CASTSSGGADQPQHF. The CDR3 coding sequence is TGTGCCAGTACATCATCGGGGGGGGCCGATCAGCCCCAGCATTTT. The chain is built from TRBV19 and TRBJ1-5; possible D gene TRBD1, 6 bases. The CDR3 is made up of 15 amino acids. CDR1 and CDR2 from the germline V gene are LNHDA and SQIVND (reference sequence). Trimming stripped 7 bases from V and 5 bases from J, with 18 bases between.

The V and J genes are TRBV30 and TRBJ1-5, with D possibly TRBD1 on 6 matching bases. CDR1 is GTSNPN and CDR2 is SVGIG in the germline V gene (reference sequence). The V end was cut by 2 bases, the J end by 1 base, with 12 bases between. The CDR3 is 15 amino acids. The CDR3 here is CAWSPDSRSNQPQHF. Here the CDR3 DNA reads TGTGCCTGGAGTCCGGACAGTAGGAGCAATCAGCCCCAGCATTTT.

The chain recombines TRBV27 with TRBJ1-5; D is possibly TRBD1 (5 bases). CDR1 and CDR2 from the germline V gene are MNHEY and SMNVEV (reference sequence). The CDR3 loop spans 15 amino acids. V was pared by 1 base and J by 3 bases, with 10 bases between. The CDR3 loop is CASSLWGRNNQPQHF. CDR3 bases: TGTGCCAGCAGTTTATGGGGCAGAAACAATCAGCCCCAGCATTTT.

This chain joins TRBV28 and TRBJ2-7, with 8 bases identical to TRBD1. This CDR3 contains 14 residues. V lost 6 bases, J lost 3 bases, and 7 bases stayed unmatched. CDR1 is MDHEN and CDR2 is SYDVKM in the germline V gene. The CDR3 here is CASSQPTGGYEQYF. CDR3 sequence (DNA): TGTGCCAGCAGCCAACCAACAGGGGGCTACGAGCAGTACTTC.

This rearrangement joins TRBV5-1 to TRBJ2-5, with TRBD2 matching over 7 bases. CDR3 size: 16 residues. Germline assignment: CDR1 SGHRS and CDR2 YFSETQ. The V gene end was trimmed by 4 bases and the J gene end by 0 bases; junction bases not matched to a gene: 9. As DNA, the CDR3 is TGCGCCAGCAGCCCGGGGGGAGAGGGCTACCAAGAGACCCAGTACTTC. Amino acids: CASSPGGEGYQETQYF.

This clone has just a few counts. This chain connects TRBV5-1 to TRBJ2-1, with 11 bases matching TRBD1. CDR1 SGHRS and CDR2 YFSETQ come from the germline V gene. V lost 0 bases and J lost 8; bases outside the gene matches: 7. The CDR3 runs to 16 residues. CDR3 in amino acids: CASSLARTGGADEQFF. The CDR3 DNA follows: TGCGCCAGCAGCTTGGCCAGGACAGGGGGCGCGGATGAGCAGTTCTTC.

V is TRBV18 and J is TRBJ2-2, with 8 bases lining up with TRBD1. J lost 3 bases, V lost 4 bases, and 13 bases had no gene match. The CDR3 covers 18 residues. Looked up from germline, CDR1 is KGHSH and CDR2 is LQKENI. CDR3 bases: TGTGCCAGCTCACAACCGACAGGGGAGAGGGGATACACCGGGGAGCTGTTTTTT. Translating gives CASSQPTGERGYTGELFF.

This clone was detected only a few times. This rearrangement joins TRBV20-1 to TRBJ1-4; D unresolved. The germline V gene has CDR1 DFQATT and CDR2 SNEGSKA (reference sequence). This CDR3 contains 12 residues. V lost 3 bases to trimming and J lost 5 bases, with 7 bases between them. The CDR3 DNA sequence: TGCAGTGCTAGTATTTTAAATGAAAAACTGTTTTTT. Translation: CSASILNEKLFF.

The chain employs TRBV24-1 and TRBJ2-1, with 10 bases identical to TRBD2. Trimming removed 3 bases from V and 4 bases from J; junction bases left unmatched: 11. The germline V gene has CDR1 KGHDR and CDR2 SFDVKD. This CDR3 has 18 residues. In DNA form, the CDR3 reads TGTGCCACCAGTGATCCCGATCCTAGCGGGAGAAGGTACAATGAGCAGTTCTTC. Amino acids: CATSDPDPSGRRYNEQFF.

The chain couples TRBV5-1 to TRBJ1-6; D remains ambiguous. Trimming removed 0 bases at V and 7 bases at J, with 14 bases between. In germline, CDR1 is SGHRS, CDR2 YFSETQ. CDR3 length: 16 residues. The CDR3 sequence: CASSLGSGRSNSPLHF. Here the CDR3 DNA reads TGCGCCAGCAGCTTGGGCTCGGGAAGGTCGAATTCACCCCTCCACTTT.

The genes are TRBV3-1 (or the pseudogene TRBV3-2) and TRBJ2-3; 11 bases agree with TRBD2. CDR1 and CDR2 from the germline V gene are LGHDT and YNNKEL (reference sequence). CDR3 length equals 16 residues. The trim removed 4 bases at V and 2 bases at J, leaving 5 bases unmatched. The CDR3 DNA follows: TGTGCCAGCAGCCGCGGGACTAGCGGTTCCACAGATACGCAGTATTTT. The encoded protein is CASSRGTSGSTDTQYF.

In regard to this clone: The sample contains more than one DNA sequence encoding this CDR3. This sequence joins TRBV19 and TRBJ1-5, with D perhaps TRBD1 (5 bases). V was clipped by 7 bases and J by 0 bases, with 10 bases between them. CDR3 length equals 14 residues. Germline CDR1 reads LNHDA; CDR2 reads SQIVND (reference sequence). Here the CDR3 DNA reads TGTGCCAGTAAAGACAGTTATAGCAATCAGCCCCAGCATTTT. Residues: CASKDSYSNQPQHF. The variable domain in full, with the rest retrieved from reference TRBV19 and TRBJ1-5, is DGGITQSPKYLFRKEGQNVTLSCEQNLNHDAMYWYRQDPGQGLRLIYYSQIVNDFQKGDIAEGYSVSREKKESFPLTVTSAQKNPTAFYLCASKDSYSNQPQHFGDGTRLSIL.

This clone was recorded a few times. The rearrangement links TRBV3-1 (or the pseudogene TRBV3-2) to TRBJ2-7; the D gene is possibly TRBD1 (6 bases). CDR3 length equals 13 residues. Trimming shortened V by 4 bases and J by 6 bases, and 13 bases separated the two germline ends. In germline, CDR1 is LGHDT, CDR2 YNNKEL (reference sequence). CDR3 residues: CASSRNRAGEQYV. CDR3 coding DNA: TGTGCCAGCAGCCGAAACAGGGCTGGCGAGCAGTACGTC.

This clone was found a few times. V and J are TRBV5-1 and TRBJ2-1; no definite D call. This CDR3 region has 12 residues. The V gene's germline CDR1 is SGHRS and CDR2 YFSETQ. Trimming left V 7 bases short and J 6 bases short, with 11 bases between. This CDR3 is CASSPGGNEQFF. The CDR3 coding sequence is TGCGCCAGCTCCCCTGGCGGCAATGAGCAGTTCTTC.

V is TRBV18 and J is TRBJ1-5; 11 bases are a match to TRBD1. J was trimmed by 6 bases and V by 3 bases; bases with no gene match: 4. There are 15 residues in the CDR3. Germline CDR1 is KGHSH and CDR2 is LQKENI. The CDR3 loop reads CASSPGQGAFQPQHF. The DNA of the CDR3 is TGTGCCAGCTCACCCGGACAGGGGGCATTTCAGCCCCAGCATTTT.

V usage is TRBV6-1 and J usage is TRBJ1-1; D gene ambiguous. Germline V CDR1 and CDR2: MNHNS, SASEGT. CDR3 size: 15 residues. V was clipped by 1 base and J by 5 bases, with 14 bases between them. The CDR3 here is CASSEVGGSGTEAFF. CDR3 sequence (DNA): TGTGCCAGCAGTGAAGTAGGAGGTTCGGGGACTGAAGCTTTCTTT.

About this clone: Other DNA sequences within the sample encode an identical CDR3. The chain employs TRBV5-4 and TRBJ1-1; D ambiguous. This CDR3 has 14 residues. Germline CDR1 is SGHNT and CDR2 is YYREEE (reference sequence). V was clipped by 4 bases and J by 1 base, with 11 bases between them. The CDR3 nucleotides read TGTGCCAGCAGCCCCGCGAGAAGGAACACTGAAGCTTTCTTT. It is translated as CASSPARRNTEAFF.

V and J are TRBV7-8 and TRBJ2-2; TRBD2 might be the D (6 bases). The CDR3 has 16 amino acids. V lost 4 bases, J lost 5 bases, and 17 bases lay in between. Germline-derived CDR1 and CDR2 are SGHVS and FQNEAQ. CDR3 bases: TGTGCCAGCAGCTCTCCTAGCGTCGGTTGGACCGGGGAGCTGTTTTTT. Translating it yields CASSSPSVGWTGELFF.

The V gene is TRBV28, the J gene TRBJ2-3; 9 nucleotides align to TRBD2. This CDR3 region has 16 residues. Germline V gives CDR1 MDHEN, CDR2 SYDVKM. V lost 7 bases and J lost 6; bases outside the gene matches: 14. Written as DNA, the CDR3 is TGTGCCAGCAATACTAGCGGGCGCCGGGCATCCGATACGCAGTATTTT. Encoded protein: CASNTSGRRASDTQYF.

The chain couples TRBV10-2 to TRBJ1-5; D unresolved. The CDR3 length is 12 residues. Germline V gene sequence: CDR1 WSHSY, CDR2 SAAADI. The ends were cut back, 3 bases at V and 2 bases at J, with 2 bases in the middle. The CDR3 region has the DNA TGCGCCAGCAGTGACGGCAATCAGCCCCAGCATTTT. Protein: CASSDGNQPQHF.

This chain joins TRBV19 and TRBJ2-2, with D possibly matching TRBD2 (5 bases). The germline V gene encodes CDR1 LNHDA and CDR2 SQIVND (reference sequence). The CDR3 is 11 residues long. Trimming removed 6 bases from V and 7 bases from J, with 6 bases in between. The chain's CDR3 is CASRRGGELFF. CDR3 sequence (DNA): TGTGCCAGTAGACGGGGCGGGGAGCTGTTTTTT.